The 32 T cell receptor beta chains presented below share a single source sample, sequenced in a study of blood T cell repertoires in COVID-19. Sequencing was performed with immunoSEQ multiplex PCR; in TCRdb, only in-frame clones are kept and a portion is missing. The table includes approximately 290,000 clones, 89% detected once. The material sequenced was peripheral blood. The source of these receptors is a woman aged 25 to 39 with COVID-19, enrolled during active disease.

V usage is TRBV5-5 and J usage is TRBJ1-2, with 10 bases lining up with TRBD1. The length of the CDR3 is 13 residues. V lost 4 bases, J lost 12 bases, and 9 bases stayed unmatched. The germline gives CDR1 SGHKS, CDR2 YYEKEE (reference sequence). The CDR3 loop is CASSLDRGLWNTF. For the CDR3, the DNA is TGTGCCAGCAGCCTCGACAGGGGGCTCTGGAACACCTTC. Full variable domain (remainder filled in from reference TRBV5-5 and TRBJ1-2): DAGVTQSPTHLIKTRGQQVTLRCSPISGHKSVSWYQQVLGQGPQFIFQYYEKEERGRGNFPDRFSARQFPNYSSELNVNALLLGDSALYLCASSLDRGLWNTFGSGTRLTVV.

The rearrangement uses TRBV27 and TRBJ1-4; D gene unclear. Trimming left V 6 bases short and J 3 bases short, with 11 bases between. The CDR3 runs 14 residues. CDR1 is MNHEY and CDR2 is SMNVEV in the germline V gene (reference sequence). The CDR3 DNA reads TGTGCCAGCAGCGAGGGCATCGCTAATGAAAAACTGTTTTTT. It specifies CASSEGIANEKLFF.

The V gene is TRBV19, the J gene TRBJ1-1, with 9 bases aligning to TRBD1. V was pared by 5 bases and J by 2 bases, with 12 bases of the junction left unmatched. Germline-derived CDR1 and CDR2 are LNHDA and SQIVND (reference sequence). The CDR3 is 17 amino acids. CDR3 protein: CASSGLGQGQRNTEAFF. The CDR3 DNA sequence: TGTGCCAGTAGTGGCCTAGGACAGGGGCAAAGAAACACTGAAGCTTTCTTT.

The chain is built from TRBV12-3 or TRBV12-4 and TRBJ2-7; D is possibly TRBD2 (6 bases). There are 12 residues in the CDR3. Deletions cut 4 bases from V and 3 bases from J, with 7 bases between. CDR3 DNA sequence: TGTGCCAGCAGTTCGCGGGGCTACGAGCAGTACTTC. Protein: CASSSRGYEQYF.

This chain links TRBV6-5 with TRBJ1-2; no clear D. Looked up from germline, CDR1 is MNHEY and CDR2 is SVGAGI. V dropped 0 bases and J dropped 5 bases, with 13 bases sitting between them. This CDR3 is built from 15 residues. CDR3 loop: CASSYSLFGGYGYTF. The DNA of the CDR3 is TGTGCCAGCAGTTACTCCCTTTTTGGCGGGTATGGCTACACCTTC.

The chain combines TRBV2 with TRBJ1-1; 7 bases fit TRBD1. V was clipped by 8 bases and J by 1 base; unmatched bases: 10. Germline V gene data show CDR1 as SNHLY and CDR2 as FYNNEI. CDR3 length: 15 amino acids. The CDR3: CASDAQGLTNTEAFF. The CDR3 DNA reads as TGTGCCAGCGACGCACAGGGGTTGACGAACACTGAAGCTTTCTTT.

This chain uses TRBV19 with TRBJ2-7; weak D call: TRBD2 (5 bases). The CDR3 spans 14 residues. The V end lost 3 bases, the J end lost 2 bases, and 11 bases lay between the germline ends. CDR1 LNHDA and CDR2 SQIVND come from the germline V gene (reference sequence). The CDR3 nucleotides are TGTGCCAGTAGTATTGACGGGGAAACCTACGAGCAGTACTTC. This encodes CASSIDGETYEQYF.

The CDR3 DNA is TGTGCCAGCAGCCCTACTCGGGGATTAAACAATTCACCCCTCCACTTT. Translation gives CASSPTRGLNNSPLHF. The V call is TRBV7-8, the J call TRBJ1-6, with D hard to call. Per germline, CDR1 SGHVS and CDR2 FQNEAQ. The V gene lost 5 bases and the J gene lost 7 bases, with 18 bases spanning the gap. The CDR3 totals 16 residues.

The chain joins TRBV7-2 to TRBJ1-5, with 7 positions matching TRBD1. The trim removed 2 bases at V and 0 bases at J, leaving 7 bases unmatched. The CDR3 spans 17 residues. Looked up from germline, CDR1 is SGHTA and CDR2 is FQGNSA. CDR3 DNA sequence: TGTGCCAGCAGCTTACTCGGGGACAGATATAGCAATCAGCCCCAGCATTTT. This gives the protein CASSLLGDRYSNQPQHF.

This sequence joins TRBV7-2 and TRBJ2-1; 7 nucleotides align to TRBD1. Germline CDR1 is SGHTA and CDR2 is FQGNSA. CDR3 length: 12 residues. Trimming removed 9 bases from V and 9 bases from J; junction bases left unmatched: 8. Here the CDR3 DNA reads TGTGCCAGTGCCACAGGGGTCGGTGAGCAGTTCTTC. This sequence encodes CASATGVGEQFF. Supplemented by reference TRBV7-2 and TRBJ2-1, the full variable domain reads GAGVSQSPSNKVTEKGKDVELRCDPISGHTALYWYRQSLGQGLEFLIYFQGNSAPDKSGLPSDRFSAERTGGSVSTLTIQRTQQEDSAVYLCASATGVGEQFFGPGTRLTVL.

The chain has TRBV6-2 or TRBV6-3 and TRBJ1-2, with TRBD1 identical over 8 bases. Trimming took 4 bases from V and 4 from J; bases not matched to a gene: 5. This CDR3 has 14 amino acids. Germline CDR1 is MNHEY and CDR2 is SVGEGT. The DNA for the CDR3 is TGTGCCAGCAGTTTTGGACAGGGCGTCTATGGCTACACCTTC. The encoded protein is CASSFGQGVYGYTF.

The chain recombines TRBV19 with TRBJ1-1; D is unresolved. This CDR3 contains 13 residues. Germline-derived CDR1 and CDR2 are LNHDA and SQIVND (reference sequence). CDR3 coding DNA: TGTGCAACGGAGGGCTATGAGGTGGCTGAAGCTTTCTTT. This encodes CATEGYEVAEAFF.

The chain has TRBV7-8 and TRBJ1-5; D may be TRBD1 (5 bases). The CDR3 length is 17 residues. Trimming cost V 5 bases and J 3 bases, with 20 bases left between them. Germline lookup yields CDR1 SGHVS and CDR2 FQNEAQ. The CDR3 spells CASSAEAQGVANQPQHF. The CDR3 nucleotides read TGTGCCAGCAGCGCAGAGGCCCAAGGGGTGGCCAATCAGCCCCAGCATTTT.

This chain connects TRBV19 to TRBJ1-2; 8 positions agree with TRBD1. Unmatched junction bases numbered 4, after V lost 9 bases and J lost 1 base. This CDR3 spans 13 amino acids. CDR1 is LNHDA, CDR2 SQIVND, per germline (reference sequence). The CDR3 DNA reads TGTGCCAGCGGACAGGGCCTTAACTATGGCTACACCTTC. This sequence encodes CASGQGLNYGYTF.

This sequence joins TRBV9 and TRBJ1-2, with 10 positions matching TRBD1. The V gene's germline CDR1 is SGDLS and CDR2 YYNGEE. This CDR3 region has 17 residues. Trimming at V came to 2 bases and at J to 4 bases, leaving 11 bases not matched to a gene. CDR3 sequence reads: CASSVRTGTGALYGYTF. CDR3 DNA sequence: TGTGCCAGCAGCGTCCGCACCGGGACAGGGGCCCTCTATGGCTACACCTTC.

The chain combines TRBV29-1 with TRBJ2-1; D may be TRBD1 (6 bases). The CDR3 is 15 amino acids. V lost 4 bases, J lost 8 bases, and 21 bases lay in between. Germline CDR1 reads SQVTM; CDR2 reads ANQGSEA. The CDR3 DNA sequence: TGCAGCGTTGCCAGGGGTCTACTCGGGAACGATGAGCAGTTCTTC. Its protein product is CSVARGLLGNDEQFF.

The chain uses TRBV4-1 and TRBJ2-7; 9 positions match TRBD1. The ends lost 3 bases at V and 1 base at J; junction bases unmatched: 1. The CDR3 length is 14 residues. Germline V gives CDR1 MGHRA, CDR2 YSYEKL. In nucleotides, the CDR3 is TGCGCCAGCAGCCACGGGACAGGGTCCTACGAGCAGTACTTC. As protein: CASSHGTGSYEQYF.

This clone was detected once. The CDR3 region has the DNA TGTGCCAGCTCACCCCCCGGGGGGGCGTGGTACGAGCAGTACTTC. This gives the protein CASSPPGGAWYEQYF. The chain has TRBV18 and TRBJ2-7, with 8 bases matching TRBD2. Germline V CDR1 and CDR2: KGHSH, LQKENI. The CDR3 contains 15 residues. With V trimmed by 3 bases and J by 4 bases, 8 bases remained unmatched.

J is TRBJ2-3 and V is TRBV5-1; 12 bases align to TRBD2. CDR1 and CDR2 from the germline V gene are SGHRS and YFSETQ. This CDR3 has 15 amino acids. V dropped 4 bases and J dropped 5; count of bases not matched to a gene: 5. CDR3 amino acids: CASSPGLAGIDTQYF. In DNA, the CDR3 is TGCGCCAGCAGCCCCGGACTAGCGGGAATAGATACGCAGTATTTT.

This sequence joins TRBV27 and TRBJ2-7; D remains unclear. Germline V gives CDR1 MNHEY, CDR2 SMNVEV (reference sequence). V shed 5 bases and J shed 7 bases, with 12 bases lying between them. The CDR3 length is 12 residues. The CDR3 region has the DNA TGTGCCAGCAGTGGGCACTTCCGAGAGCAGTACTTC. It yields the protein CASSGHFREQYF.

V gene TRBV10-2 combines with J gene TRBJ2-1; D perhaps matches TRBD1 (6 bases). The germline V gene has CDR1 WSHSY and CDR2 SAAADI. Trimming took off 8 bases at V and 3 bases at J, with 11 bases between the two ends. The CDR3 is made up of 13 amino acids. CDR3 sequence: CASGGPRYNEQFF. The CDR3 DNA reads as TGCGCCAGCGGGGGCCCGCGCTACAATGAGCAGTTCTTC.

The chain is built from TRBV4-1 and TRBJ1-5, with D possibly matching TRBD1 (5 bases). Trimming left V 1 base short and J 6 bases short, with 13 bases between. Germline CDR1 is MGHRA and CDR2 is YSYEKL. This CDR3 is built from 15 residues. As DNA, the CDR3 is TGCGCCAGCAGCCAAGTGGGCAGGGTTGGTCAGCCCCAGCATTTT. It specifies CASSQVGRVGQPQHF.

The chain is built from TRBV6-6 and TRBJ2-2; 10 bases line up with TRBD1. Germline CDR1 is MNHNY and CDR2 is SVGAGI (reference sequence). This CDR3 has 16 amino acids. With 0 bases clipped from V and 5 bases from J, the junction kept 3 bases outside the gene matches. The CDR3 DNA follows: TGTGCCAGCAGTTACTCGCGGGGACAGGGGACCGGGGAGCTGTTTTTT. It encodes CASSYSRGQGTGELFF.

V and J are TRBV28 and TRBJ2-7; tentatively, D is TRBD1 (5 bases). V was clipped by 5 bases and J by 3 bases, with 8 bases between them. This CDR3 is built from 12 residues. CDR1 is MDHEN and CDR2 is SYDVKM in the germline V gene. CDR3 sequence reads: CASSLQGYEQYF. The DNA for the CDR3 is TGTGCCAGCAGTCTGCAGGGCTACGAGCAGTACTTC.

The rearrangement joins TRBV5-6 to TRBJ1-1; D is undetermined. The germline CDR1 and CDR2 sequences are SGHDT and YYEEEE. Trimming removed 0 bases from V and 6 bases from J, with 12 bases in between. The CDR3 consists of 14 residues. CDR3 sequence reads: CASSLGFARAEAFF. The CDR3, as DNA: TGTGCCAGCAGCTTGGGATTTGCTAGAGCTGAAGCTTTCTTT.

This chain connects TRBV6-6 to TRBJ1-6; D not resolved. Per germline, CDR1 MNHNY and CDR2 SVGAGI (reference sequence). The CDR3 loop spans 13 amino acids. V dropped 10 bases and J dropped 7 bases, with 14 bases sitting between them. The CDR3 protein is CATLAGWNSPLHF. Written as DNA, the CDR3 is TGTGCCACCCTGGCGGGATGGAATTCACCCCTCCACTTT.

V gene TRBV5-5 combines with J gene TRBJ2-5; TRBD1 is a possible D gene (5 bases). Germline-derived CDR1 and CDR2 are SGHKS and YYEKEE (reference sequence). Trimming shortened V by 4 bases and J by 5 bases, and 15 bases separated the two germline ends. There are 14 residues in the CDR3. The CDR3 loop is CASSGGGNRETQYF. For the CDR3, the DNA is TGTGCCAGCAGCGGCGGTGGGAACAGGGAGACCCAGTACTTC.

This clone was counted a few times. This CDR3 reads CASSMRVEAFF. In DNA form, the CDR3 reads TGTGCCAGTAGTATGAGAGTTGAAGCTTTCTTT. The chain joins TRBV19 to TRBJ1-1; unclear D gene. Germline CDR1 reads LNHDA; CDR2 reads SQIVND (reference sequence). This CDR3 has 11 amino acids. V lost 3 bases, J lost 7 bases, and 6 bases lay in between.

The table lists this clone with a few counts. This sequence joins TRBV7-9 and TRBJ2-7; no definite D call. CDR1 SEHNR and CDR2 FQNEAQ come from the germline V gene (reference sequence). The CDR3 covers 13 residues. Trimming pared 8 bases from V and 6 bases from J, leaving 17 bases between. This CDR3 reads CASLLRGNSEQYF. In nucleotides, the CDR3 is TGTGCCAGCCTCCTCCGAGGAAATAGCGAGCAGTACTTC.

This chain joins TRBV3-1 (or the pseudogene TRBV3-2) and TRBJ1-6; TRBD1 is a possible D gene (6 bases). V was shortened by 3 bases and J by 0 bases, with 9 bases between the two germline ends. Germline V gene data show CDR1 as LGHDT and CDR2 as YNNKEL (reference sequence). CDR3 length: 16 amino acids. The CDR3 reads CASSHTGSSYNSPLHF. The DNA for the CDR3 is TGTGCCAGCAGCCATACAGGGAGCTCCTATAATTCACCCCTCCACTTT.

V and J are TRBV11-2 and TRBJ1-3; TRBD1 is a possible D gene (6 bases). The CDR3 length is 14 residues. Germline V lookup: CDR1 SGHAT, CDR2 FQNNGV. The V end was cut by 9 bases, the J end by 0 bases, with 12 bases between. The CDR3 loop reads CARGGVLSGNTIYF. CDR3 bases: TGTGCCAGAGGGGGGGTACTCTCTGGAAACACCATATATTTT.

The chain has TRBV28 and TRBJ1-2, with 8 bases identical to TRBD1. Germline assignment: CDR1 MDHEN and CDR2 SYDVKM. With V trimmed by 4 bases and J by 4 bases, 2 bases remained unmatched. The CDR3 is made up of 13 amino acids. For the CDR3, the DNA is TGTGCCAGCAGTTCAACAGGGGGCTATGGCTACACCTTC. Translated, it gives CASSSTGGYGYTF.